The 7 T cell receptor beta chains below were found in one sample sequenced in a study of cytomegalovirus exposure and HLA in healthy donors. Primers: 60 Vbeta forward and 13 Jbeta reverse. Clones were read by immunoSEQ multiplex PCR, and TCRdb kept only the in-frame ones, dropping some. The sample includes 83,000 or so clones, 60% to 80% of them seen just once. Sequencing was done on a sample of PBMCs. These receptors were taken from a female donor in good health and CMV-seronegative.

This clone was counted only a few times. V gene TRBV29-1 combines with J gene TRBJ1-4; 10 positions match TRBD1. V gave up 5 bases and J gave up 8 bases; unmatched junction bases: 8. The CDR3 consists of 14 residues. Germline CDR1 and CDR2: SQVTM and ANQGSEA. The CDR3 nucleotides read TGCAGCGTTTTAGGGGGGACAGGGGACGAAAAACTGTTTTTT. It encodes CSVLGGTGDEKLFF.

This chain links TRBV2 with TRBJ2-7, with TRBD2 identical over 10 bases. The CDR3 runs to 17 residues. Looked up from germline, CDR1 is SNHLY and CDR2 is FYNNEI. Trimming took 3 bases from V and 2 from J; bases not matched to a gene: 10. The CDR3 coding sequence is TGTGCCAGCAGTGATTACGGGCTAGCGGGGGTAACCTACGAGCAGTACTTC. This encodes CASSDYGLAGVTYEQYF.

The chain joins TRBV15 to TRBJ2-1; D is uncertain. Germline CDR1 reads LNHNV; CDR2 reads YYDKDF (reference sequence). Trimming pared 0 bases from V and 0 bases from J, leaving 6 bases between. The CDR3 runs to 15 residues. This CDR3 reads CATSRDLSSYNEQFF. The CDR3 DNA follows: TGTGCCACCAGCAGAGATTTGAGCTCCTACAATGAGCAGTTCTTC.

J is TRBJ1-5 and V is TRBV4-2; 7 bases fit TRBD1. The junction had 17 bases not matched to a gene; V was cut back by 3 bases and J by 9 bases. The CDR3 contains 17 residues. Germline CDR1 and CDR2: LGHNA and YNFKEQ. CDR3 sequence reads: CASSQDPKGAQGRPQHF. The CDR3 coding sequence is TGTGCCAGCAGCCAGGATCCCAAGGGGGCCCAGGGTAGGCCCCAGCATTTT.

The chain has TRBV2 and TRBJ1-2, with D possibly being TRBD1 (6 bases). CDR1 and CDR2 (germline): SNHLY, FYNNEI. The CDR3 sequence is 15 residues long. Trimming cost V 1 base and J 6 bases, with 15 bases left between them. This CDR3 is CASSEDQGRGNGYTF. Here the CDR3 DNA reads TGTGCCAGCAGTGAAGATCAGGGAAGGGGGAATGGCTACACCTTC.

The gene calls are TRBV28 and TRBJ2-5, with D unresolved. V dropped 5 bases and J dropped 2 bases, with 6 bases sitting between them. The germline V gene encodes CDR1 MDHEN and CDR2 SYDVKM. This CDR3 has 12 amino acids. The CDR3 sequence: CASSDTQETQYF. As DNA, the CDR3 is TGTGCCAGCAGTGACACTCAAGAGACCCAGTACTTC.

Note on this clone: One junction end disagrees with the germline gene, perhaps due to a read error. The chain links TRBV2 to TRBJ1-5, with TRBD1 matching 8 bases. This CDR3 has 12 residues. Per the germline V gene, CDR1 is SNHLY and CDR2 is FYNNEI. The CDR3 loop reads CASTGGGQPQHF. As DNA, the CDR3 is TGTGCCAGTACAGGGGGTGGTCAGCCCCAACATTTT.